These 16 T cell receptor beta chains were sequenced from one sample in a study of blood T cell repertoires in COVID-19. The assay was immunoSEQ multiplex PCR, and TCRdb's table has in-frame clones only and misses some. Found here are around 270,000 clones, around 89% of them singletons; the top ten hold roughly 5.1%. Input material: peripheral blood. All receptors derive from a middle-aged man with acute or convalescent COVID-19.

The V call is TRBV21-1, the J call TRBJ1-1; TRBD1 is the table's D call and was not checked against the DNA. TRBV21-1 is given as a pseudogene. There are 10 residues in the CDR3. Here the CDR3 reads CASRPKGAFF. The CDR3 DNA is TGTGCCAGCAGGCCTAAGGGGGCTTTCTTT.

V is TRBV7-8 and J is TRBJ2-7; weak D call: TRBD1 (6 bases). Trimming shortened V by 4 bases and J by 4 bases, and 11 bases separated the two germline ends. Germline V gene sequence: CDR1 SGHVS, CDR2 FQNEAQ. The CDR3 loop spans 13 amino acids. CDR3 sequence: CASSSDSFYEQYF. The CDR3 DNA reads TGTGCCAGCAGCTCGGACAGTTTTTACGAGCAGTACTTC.

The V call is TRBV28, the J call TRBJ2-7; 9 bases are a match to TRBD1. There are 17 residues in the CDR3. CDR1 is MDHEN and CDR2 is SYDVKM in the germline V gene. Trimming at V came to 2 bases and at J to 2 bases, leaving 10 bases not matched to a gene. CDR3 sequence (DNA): TGTGCCAGCAGTTTAGAGGGACAGGGCTTTTCGACCTACGAGCAGTACTTC. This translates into CASSLEGQGFSTYEQYF. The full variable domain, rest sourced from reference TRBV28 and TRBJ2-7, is DVKVTQSSRYLVKRTGEKVFLECVQDMDHENMFWYRQDPGLGLRLIYFSYDVKMKEKGDIPEGYSVSREKKERFSLILESASTNQTSMYLCASSLEGQGFSTYEQYFGPGTRLTVT.

The CDR3 protein is CASSLWLAGGPTETQYF. In nucleotides, the CDR3 is TGTGCCAGCAGCTTATGGCTAGCGGGGGGCCCTACGGAGACCCAGTACTTC. The rearrangement joins TRBV11-2 to TRBJ2-5; 11 bases are shared with TRBD2. The CDR3 extends over 17 amino acids. Germline V gene lookup returns CDR1 SGHAT and CDR2 FQNNGV. V was pared by 2 bases and J by 5 bases, with 10 bases of the junction left unmatched.

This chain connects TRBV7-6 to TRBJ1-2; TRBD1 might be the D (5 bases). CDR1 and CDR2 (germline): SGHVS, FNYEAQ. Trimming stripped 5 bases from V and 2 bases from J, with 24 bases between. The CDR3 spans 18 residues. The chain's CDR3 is CASSPQPQGLITNYGYTF. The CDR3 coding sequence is TGTGCCAGCAGCCCGCAACCTCAGGGCCTCATCACCAACTATGGCTACACCTTC.

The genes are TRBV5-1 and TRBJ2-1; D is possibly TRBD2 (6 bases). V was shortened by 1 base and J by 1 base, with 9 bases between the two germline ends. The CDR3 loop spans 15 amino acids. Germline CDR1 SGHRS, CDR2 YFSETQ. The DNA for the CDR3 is TGCGCCAGCAGCTTGCGCGGGGAGTCCTACAATGAGCAGTTCTTC. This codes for CASSLRGESYNEQFF.

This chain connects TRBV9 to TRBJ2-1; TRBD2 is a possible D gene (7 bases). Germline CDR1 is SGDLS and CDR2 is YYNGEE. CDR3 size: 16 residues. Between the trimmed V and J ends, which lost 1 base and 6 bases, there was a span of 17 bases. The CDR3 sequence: CASSVTGGPWGNEQFF. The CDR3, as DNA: TGTGCCAGCAGCGTAACGGGGGGCCCTTGGGGCAATGAGCAGTTCTTC.

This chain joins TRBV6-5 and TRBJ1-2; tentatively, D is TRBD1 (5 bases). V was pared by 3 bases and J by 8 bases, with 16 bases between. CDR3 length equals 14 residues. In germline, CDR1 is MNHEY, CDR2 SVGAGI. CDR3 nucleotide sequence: TGTGCCAGCAGTTATGCCGACAGCGCGTGGGGCTACACCTTC. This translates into CASSYADSAWGYTF.

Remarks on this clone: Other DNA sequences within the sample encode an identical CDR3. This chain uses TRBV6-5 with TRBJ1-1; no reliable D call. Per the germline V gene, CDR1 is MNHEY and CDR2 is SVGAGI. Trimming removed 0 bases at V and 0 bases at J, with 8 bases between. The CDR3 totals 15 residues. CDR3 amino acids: CASSYSGGLNTEAFF. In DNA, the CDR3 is TGTGCCAGCAGTTACTCCGGCGGGTTGAACACTGAAGCTTTCTTT.

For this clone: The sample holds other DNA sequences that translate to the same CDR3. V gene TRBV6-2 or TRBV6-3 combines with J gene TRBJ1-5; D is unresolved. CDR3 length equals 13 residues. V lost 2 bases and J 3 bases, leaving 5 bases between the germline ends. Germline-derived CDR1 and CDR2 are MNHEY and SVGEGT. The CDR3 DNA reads TGTGCCAGCAGTTACAGCAACAATCAGCCCCAGCATTTT. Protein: CASSYSNNQPQHF.

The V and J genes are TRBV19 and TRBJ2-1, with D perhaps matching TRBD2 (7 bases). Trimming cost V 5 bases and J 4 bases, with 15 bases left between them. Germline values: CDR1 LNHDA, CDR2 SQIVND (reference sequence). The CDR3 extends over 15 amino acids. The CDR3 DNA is TGTGCCAGTAGTCTCTGGAGGGGGGGGTACAATGAGCAGTTCTTC. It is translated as CASSLWRGGYNEQFF. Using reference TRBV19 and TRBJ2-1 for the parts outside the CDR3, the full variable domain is DGGITQSPKYLFRKEGQNVTLSCEQNLNHDAMYWYRQDPGQGLRLIYYSQIVNDFQKGDIAEGYSVSREKKESFPLTVTSAQKNPTAFYLCASSLWRGGYNEQFFGPGTRLTVL.

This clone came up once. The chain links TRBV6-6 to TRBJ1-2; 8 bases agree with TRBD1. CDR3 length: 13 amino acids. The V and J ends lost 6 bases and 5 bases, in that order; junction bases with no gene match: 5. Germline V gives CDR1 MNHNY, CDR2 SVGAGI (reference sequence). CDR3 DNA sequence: TGTGCCAGCAGGGACAGGGATTATTATGGCTACACCTTC. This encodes CASRDRDYYGYTF.

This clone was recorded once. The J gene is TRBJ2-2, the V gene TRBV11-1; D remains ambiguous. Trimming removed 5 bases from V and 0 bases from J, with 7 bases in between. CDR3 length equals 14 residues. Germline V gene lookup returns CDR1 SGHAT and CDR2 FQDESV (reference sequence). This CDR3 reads CASSQVTNTGELFF. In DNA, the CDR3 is TGTGCCAGCAGCCAGGTTACGAACACCGGGGAGCTGTTTTTT.

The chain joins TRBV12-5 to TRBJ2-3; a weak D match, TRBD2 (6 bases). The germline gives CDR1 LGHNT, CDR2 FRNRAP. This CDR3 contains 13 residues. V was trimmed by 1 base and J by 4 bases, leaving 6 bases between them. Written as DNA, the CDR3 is TGTGCTAGTGGTTTGGGACTAGCAGATACGCAGTATTTT. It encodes CASGLGLADTQYF.

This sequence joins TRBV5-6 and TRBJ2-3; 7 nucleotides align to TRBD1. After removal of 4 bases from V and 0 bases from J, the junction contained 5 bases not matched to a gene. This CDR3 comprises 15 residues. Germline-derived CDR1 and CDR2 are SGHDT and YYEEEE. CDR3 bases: TGTGCCAGCAGCCCCGGGACAGCTAGCACAGATACGCAGTATTTT. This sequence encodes CASSPGTASTDTQYF.

The CDR3 region is CASTSTSNGYTF. DNA of the CDR3: TGTGCCAGCACCTCAACTTCGAATGGCTACACCTTC. The chain has TRBV6-5 and TRBJ1-2, with D hard to call. The CDR3 totals 12 residues. CDR1 MNHEY and CDR2 SVGAGI come from the germline V gene. V was shortened by 7 bases and J by 6 bases, with 12 bases between the two germline ends.